Sequencing of this T cell receptor beta chain was carried out in a study of blood T cell repertoires in COVID-19. Trimming left V 2 bases short and J 4 bases short, with 9 bases between. CDR1 SGHKS and CDR2 YYEKEE come from the germline V gene (reference sequence). The CDR3 extends over 13 amino acids. Generated by immunoSEQ multiplex PCR, the TCRdb table keeps only in-frame clones and is missing some. Of about 88,000 clones listed, roughly 80% were seen once; the top ten hold over 10%. This receptor was identified in a human donor in a cohort sampled during active COVID-19. The genes are TRBV5-5 and TRBJ1-1, with a possible D match to TRBD1 (5 bases). Sequencing used peripheral blood. This CDR3 reads CASSFQGSTEAFF. The CDR3 bases are TGTGCCAGCAGCTTTCAGGGAAGCACTGAAGCTTTCTTT.